This T cell receptor beta chain was observed in a study of blood T cell repertoires in COVID-19. The repertoire was sequenced with immunoSEQ multiplex PCR; TCRdb's copy has only in-frame clones and lacks some. The sample yields hundreds of thousands of clones, roughly 87% seen once. This clone was seen a few times. Material: PBMCs or T cells enriched from blood (not recorded which). This sequence originates from a woman aged 40 to 50 who had recovered from COVID-19.

Written as DNA, the CDR3 is TGTGCCAGCAGCACCTTCACAGGGGCTAATAATGAAAAACTGTTTTTT. Protein sequence: CASSTFTGANNEKLFF. The V and J genes are TRBV21-1 and TRBJ1-4; the table's D call of TRBD1 was not tested on the DNA. TRBV21-1 is noted as a pseudogene. This CDR3 contains 16 residues.